Listed below are T cell receptor beta chains from one sample, sequenced in a study of CD8 T cells in Susac syndrome. Each CDR3 protein is one row after TCRdb ran MiXCR on the immunoSEQ multiplex PCR reads. Here the sample spans approximately 140,000 distinct CDR3 sequences, approximately 95% being singletons. The sequenced material came from CD4+ T cells from PBMCs. Receptors were obtained from a human donor with multiple sclerosis. Both conserved end residues are part of each CDR3. Each record gives: V gene, D gene, J gene, CDR3 protein, CDR3 DNA. A D gene is named only where the DNA matches it firmly.

V: TRBV4-1; D: TRBD2; J: TRBJ2-3; CDR3: CASSQGPQREADTQYF; DNA: TGCGCCAGCAGCCAAGGCCCCCAGCGGGAGGCAGATACGCAGTATTTT
V: TRBV15; D: -; J: TRBJ1-1; CDR3: CATSRDQLNTEAFF; DNA: TGTGCCACCAGCAGAGATCAACTGAACACTGAAGCTTTCTTT
V: TRBV9; D: TRBD2; J: TRBJ2-1; CDR3: CASSVVGLAGNEQFF; DNA: TGTGCCAGCAGCGTAGTAGGGCTAGCGGGCAATGAGCAGTTCTTC
V: TRBV20-1; D: -; J: TRBJ2-7; CDR3: CSARVSIYSYEQYF; DNA: TGCAGTGCTAGAGTTTCCATTTACTCCTACGAGCAGTACTTC
V: TRBV7-5; D: -; J: TRBJ2-7; CDR3: CISVSEAPLKGSSYEQYF; DNA: -
V: TRBV5-1; D: TRBD1; J: TRBJ2-3; CDR3: CASSRGQGWGTDTQYF; DNA: TGCGCCAGCAGCAGAGGACAGGGTTGGGGCACAGATACGCAGTATTTT
V: TRBV7-2; D: TRBD2; J: TRBJ2-2; CDR3: CASRAGGQRTGELFF; DNA: TGTGCCAGCAGGGCGGGAGGGCAACGCACCGGGGAGCTGTTTTTT
V: TRBV10-3; D: -; J: TRBJ2-7; CDR3: CAVGEPLGQYF; DNA: TGTGCCGTCGGAGAGCCCCTGGGGCAGTACTTC
V: TRBV9; D: -; J: TRBJ2-3; CDR3: CASSVVTVTDTQYF; DNA: TGTGCCAGCAGCGTAGTGACCGTCACAGATACGCAGTATTTT
V: TRBV20-1; D: TRBD1; J: TRBJ2-7; CDR3: CSAPIPDRGHEQYF; DNA: TGCAGTGCTCCCATACCCGACAGGGGACACGAGCAGTACTTC
V: TRBV20-1; D: TRBD2; J: TRBJ2-7; CDR3: CSAPGLAGAYEQYF; DNA: TGCAGTGCTCCCGGACTAGCGGGGGCCTACGAGCAGTACTTC